A selection of T cell receptor beta chains follows, all from one sample in a study of tumor and adjacent non-tumor tissue in lung cancer. TCRdb redid the calling of the multiplex PCR reads with MiXCR, one entry per CDR3 protein. In the table there are just over 200,000 distinct CDR3 sequences, about two thirds of which are singletons. Source material: lung tumor tissue. The source is a man aged 60-69 years with non-small cell lung cancer. Both conserved end residues are part of each CDR3. The D gene is left open where the match is weak. Size values are once, few and many counts, or a class for expanded clones, and some rows have none.

length	size	V	J	D	DNA	CDR3
13	once	TRBV12-3/TRBV12-4	TRBJ2-2	NA	TGTGCCAGCAGTTATGGGATCACCAGGGAGCTGTTTTTT	CASSYGITRELFF
15	many	TRBV20-1	TRBJ2-1	TRBD2	TGCAGTGCTAGAGCACTAGCGGGAAGGCTTAATGAGCAGTTCTTC	CSARALAGRLNEQFF
13	few	TRBV12-3/TRBV12-4	TRBJ1-2	NA	TGTGCCAGCAGTTCAACAACTAACTATGGCTACACCTTC	CASSSTTNYGYTF
16	NA	TRBV5-1	TRBJ1-2	NA	TGCGCCAGCAGCTTGGCCTGGCAGGGAGGAAGTTATGGCTACACCTTC	CASSLAWQGGSYGYTF
15	few	TRBV6-5	TRBJ2-7	NA	TGTGCCAGTGGCAATGGTGGCGTCACTCGCTACGAGCACTACTTC	CASGNGGVTRYEHYF
17	NA	TRBV14	TRBJ2-1	NA	TGTGCCATCAGTCAAGACACTAGGCCTAGGCCCTACGATGAGCAGTTCTTC	CAISQDTRPRPYDEQFF
16	NA	TRBV6-5	TRBJ1-6	NA	TGTGCCAGCAGCTACGGGGGGGGACAAACAAATTCACCCCTCCCCTTT	CASSYGGGQTNSPLPF
12	NA	TRBV6-5	TRBJ2-2	NA	TGTGCCAGCACAGCCAACACCGGGGACCTGTTTTTT	CASTANTGDLFF
14	NA	TRBV5-1	TRBJ2-7	TRBD1	TGCGCCAGCAGTTCTGGGACAGGGATCTACGAGCAGTACTTC	CASSSGTGIYEQYF
21	NA	TRBV6-7	TRBJ1-6	NA	TGTGCCAGCAGTTGGGGGGCCCTCCGGGAGGTGGGTCCCCCAAGTGATTCACCCCTCCACTTT	CASSWGALREVGPPSDSPLHF
15	NA	TRBV4-3	TRBJ2-3	NA	TGCGCCAGCAGCCCCTCTTGGCCTGGTCCAAATACGCAGTATTTT	CASSPSWPGPNTQYF
15	NA	TRBV11-3	TRBJ2-2	TRBD1	TGTGCCAAGAGCCCAAGACAGGGGGTCACCGGGGAGCTGTTTTTT	CAKSPRQGVTGELFF
15	NA	TRBV11-3	TRBJ2-5	TRBD2	TGTGCCAGCAACTTAGGGGTGCGGGGGGAAGAGACTCAGTACTTC	CASNLGVRGEETQYF
12	few	TRBV29-1	TRBJ2-7	NA	TGCAGCGGCCGGGACGTCGGCCACGAGCAGTACTTC	CSGRDVGHEQYF